This T cell receptor beta chain is drawn from a study of esophageal squamous cell carcinoma under preoperative chemotherapy. Study overall: Samples included peripheral blood T cells as well as tumor-infiltrating lymphocytes. The study's findings and limits: After treatment, tumor-infiltrating lymphocytes apparently came partly from blood T cells. Peripheral T cells showed a significant TCR diversity increase after chemotherapy, unlike tumor-infiltrating lymphocytes.

The time point was: before preoperative PTX-NDP chemotherapy. Before surgery, patients were given preoperative paclitaxel-nedaplatin chemotherapy. MiXCR was run by TCRdb on the PCR reads, yielding one entry per CDR3 protein. The sample yields 13,000 or so distinct CDR3 sequences, 50% to 55% seen once. This clonotype appeared many times. Its specificity is not known. The CDR3 runs to 13 residues. Looked up from germline, CDR1 is SGHTA and CDR2 is FQGNSA. V was pared by 1 base and J by 2 bases, with 5 bases between. V usage is TRBV7-2 and J usage is TRBJ2-5; D is unclear. This sample was gathered from a patient given preoperative chemotherapy. This TCR was recovered from a human donor with esophageal squamous cell carcinoma. The donor label of this sample is uncertain. CDR3 amino acids: CASSLGAQETQYF. The CDR3 DNA follows: TGTGCCAGCAGCTTAGGGGCGCAAGAGACCCAGTACTTC.